This T cell receptor beta chain was profiled in a study of blood T cell repertoires in COVID-19. The trim removed 4 bases at V and 9 bases at J, leaving 9 bases unmatched. CDR3 length: 15 residues. The germline V gene has CDR1 SGDLS and CDR2 YYNGEE. TCRdb's copy holds only in-frame clones and misses some; the assay was immunoSEQ multiplex PCR. The sample has tens of thousands of clones; about 88% are singletons. The genes are TRBV9 and TRBJ2-1; TRBD2 matches at 11 bases. The TCR sequence derives from a human donor with active COVID-19. The donor label of this sample is uncertain. The sample consisted of peripheral blood. DNA for the CDR3: TGTGCCAGCAGCCTTGAAGGGACTAGCGGTACTGAGCAGTTCTTC. Its protein product is CASSLEGTSGTEQFF.